This T cell receptor (beta chain) was recorded in a study of blood T cell repertoires in COVID-19. Study-wide context: Collection of acute and convalescent COVID-19 samples took place in the United States, Italy and Spain.

Seattle enrolled patients during active infection and tracked them longitudinally. How the authors handled the data: Reference gene primer amplification gave estimated nucleated cell counts. Data came from immunoSEQ multiplex PCR; TCRdb stores just in-frame clones and leaves some out. Clone size and V and J calls were adopted from that table, with D and trimming inferred from the DNA. The data show hundreds of thousands of clones, 83% seen once. Germline-derived CDR1 and CDR2 are LNHDA and SQIVND (reference sequence). The CDR3 contains 13 residues. Trimming cost V 5 bases and J 3 bases; bases outside gene matches: 0.

The genes are TRBV19 and TRBJ2-2, with 7 bases identical to TRBD1. This TCR was sampled from a woman aged 25-40 years with COVID-19, enrolled during active disease. The material sequenced was peripheral blood. In DNA, the CDR3 is TGTGCCAGTAGTCAGGGGGACACCGGGGAGCTGTTTTTT. Translated: CASSQGDTGELFF.